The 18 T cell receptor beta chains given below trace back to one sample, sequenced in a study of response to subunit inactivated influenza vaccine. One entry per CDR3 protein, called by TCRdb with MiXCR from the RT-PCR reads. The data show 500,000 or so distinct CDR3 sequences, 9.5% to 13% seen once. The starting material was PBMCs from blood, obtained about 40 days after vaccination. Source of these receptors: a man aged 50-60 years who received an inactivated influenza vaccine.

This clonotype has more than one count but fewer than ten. The CDR3 nucleotides read TGTGCCAGCAGCTTAGGTGCGGGGACTAATGAAAAACTGTTTTTT. It specifies CASSLGAGTNEKLFF. This sequence joins TRBV7-8 and TRBJ1-4; D is uncertain. Germline CDR1 and CDR2: SGHVS and FQNEAQ. Trimming pared 1 base from V and 2 bases from J, leaving 8 bases between. The CDR3 runs to 15 residues.

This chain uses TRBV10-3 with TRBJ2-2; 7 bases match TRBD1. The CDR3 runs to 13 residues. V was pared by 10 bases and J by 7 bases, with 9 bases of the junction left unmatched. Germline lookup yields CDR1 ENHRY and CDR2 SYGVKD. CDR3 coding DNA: TGTGCCACCACCGGGACAGAGGACGGGGAGCTGTTTTTT. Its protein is CATTGTEDGELFF.

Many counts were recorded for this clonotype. DNA for the CDR3: TGCAGTGCTAGCTTAAGGGGGGGGAGGGAGACCCAGTACTTC. Encoded protein: CSASLRGGRETQYF. The chain has TRBV20-1 and TRBJ2-5; TRBD2 is a possible D gene (7 bases). Trimming took off 3 bases at V and 5 bases at J, with 16 bases between the two ends. The CDR3 contains 14 residues. The germline V gene encodes CDR1 DFQATT and CDR2 SNEGSKA (reference sequence).

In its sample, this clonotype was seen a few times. The CDR3 loop reads CASSGARGPSREKLFF. The CDR3 nucleotides are TGTGCCAGCAGCGGGGCCAGGGGCCCCTCGCGAGAAAAACTGTTTTTT. This rearrangement joins TRBV28 to TRBJ1-4; tentatively, D is TRBD1 (6 bases). The CDR3 is 16 residues long. Germline CDR1 is MDHEN and CDR2 is SYDVKM. Trimming cost V 6 bases and J 8 bases, with 22 bases left between them.

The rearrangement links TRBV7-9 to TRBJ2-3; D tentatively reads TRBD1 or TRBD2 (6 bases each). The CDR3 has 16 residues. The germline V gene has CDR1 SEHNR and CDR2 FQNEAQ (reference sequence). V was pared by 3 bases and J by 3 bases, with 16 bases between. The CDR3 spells CASSFGQLRGTDTQYF. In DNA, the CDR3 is TGTGCCAGCAGCTTCGGACAGCTCCGGGGGACAGATACGCAGTATTTT.

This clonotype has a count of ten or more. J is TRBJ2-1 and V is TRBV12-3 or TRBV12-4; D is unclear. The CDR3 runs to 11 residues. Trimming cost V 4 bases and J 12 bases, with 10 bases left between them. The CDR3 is CASSSQAAQFF. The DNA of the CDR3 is TGTGCCAGCAGTTCCCAGGCTGCGCAGTTCTTC.

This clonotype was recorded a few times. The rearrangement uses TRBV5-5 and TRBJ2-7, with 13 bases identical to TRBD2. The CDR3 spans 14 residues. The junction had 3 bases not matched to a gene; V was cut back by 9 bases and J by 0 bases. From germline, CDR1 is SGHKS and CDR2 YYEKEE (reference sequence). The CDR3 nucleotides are TGTGCCACTGGGACTAGCGGGACCTCCTACGAGCAGTACTTC. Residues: CATGTSGTSYEQYF. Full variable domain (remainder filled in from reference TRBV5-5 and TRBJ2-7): DAGVTQSPTHLIKTRGQQVTLRCSPISGHKSVSWYQQVLGQGPQFIFQYYEKEERGRGNFPDRFSARQFPNYSSELNVNALLLGDSALYLCATGTSGTSYEQYFGPGTRLTVT.

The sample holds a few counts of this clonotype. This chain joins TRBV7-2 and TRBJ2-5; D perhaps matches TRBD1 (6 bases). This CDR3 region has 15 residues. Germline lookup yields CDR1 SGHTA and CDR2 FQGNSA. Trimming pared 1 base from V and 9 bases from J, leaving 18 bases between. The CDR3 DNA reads TGTGCCAGCAGCTTAGGGTACAGGGACATTGTGGCCCAGTACTTC. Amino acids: CASSLGYRDIVAQYF.

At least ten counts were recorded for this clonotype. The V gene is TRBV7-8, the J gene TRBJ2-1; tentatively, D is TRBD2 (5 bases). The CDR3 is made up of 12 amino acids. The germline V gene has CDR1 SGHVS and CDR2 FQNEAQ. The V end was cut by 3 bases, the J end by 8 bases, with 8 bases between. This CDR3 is CASSLGVDEQFF. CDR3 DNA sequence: TGTGCCAGCAGCTTGGGAGTGGATGAGCAGTTCTTC.

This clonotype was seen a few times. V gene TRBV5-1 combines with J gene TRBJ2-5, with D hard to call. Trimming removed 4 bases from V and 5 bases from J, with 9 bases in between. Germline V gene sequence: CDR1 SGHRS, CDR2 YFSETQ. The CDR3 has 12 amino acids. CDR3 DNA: TGCGCCAGCAGCATGGGTTTGGAGACCCAGTACTTC. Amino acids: CASSMGLETQYF. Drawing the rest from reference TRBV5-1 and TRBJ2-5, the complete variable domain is KAGVTQTPRYLIKTRGQQVTLSCSPISGHRSVSWYQQTPGQGLQFLFEYFSETQRNKGNFPGRFSGRQFSNSRSEMNVSTLELGDSALYLCASSMGLETQYFGPGTRLLVL.

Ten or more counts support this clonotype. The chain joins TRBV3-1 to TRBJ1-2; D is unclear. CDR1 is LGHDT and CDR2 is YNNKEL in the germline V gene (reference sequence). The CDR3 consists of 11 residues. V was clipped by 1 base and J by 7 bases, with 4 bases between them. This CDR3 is CASSQVGGYTF. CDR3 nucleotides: TGTGCCAGCAGCCAAGTCGGTGGCTACACCTTC.

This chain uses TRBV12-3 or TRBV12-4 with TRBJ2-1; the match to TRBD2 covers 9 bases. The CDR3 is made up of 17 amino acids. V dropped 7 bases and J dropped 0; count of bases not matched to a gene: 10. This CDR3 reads CASILSGSRGSYNEQFF. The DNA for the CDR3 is TGTGCCAGCATCCTTAGCGGGAGTAGAGGCTCCTACAATGAGCAGTTCTTC.

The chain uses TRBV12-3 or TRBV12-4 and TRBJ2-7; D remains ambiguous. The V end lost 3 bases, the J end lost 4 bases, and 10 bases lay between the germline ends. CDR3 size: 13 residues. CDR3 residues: CASSFYRTYEQYF. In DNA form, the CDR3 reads TGTGCCAGCAGTTTCTATCGGACGTACGAGCAGTACTTC.

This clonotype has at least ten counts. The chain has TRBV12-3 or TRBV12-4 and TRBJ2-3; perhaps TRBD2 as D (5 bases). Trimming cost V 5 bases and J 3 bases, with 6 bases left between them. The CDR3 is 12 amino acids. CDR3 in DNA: TGTGCCAGCAGTCCGGGGACAGATACGCAGTATTTT. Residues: CASSPGTDTQYF.

The CDR3 loop reads CASRETVNYGYTF. CDR3 sequence (DNA): TGTGCCAGCAGGGAGACGGTGAACTATGGCTACACCTTC. The chain couples TRBV6-1 to TRBJ1-2, with D unresolved. Germline CDR1 MNHNS, CDR2 SASEGT. V lost 6 bases to trimming and J lost 2 bases, with 10 bases between them. The CDR3 runs 13 residues.

CDR3 coding DNA: TGTGCCAGCAGTTTCTCACCGGGACAGGGAGGGCATGAGCAGTTCTTC. Translating it yields CASSFSPGQGGHEQFF. The chain employs TRBV12-3 or TRBV12-4 and TRBJ2-1, with 9 bases that match TRBD1. The trim removed 3 bases at V and 8 bases at J, leaving 11 bases unmatched. The length of the CDR3 is 16 residues.

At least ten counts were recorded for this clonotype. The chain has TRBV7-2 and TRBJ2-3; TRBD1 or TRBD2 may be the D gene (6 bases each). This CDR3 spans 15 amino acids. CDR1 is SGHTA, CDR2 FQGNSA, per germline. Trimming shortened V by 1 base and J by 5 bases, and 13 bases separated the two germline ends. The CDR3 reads CASSLGGGGGDTQYF. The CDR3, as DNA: TGTGCCAGCAGCTTAGGAGGGGGAGGTGGAGATACGCAGTATTTT.

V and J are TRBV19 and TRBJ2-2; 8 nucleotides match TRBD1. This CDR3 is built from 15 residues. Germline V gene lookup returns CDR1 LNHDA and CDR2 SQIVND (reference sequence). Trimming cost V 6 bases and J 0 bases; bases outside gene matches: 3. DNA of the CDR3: TGTGCCAGTAGCTCGGGACAGGCGAACACCGGGGAGCTGTTTTTT. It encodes CASSSGQANTGELFF. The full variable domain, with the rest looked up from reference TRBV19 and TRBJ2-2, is DGGITQSPKYLFRKEGQNVTLSCEQNLNHDAMYWYRQDPGQGLRLIYYSQIVNDFQKGDIAEGYSVSREKKESFPLTVTSAQKNPTAFYLCASSSGQANTGELFFGEGSRLTVL.